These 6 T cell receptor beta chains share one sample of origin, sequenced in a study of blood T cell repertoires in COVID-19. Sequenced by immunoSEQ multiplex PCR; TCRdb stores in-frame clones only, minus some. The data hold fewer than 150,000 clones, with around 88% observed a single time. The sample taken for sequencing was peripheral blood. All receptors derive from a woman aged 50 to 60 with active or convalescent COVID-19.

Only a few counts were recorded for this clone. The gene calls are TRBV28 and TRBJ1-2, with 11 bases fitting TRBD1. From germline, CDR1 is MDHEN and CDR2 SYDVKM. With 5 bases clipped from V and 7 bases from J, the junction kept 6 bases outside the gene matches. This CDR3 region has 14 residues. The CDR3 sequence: CASSAGQGAGGYTF. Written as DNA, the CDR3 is TGTGCCAGCAGTGCTGGACAGGGGGCGGGTGGCTACACCTTC.

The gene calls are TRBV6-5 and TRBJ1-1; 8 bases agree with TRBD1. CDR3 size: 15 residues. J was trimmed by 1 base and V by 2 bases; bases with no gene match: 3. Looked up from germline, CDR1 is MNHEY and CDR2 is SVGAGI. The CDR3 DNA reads TGTGCCAGCAGTTACGGAGGACAGGGGAACACTGAAGCTTTCTTT. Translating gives CASSYGGQGNTEAFF.

Here the CDR3 reads CASSLLGPQHF. The CDR3 bases are TGTGCCAGCAGCCTGCTAGGGCCCCAGCATTTT. This chain links TRBV7-2 with TRBJ1-5; D uncertain. The CDR3 consists of 11 residues. Germline values: CDR1 SGHTA, CDR2 FQGNSA. Between the trimmed V and J ends, which lost 5 bases and 9 bases, there was a span of 8 bases.

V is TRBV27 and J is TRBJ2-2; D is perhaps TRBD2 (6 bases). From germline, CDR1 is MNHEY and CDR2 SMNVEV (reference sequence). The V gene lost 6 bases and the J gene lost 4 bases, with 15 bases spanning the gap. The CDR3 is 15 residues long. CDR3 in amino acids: CASRELAALTGELFF. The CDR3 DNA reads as TGTGCCAGCAGGGAACTAGCAGCCCTCACCGGGGAGCTGTTTTTT.

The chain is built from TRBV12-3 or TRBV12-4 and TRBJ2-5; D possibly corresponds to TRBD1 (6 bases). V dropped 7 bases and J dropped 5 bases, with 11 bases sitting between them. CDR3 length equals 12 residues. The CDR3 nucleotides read TGTGCCAGCACCACAGGGTCGGAGACCCAGTACTTC. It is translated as CASTTGSETQYF.

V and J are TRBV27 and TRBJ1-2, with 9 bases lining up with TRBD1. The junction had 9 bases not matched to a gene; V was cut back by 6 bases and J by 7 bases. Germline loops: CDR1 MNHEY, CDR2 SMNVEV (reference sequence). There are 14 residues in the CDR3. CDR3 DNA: TGTGCCAGCAGGCCCGGACAGGGGATGGTTGGCTACACCTTC. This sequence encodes CASRPGQGMVGYTF.